The present TCR beta chain was sequenced within a study of blood T cells in healthy people across ages (dated by TCRdb to about 2015). A note on the overall study: Template switching captured roughly one uniquely barcoded TCR beta cDNA molecule per two T cells in model experiments. To track age-related changes in TCR beta repertoire diversity, the study relied on deep sequencing normalized with unique cDNA molecular identifiers. The donors were split into four age groups: young (average around 15 years), middle-aged (roughly 39), aged (over 55) and long-lived (approximately 80). To avoid experimental bias, donors of different ages were spread randomly across the sequencing lanes. The study analyzed two additional independent replicas of 1 million unique cDNA reads from the same blood draw for two donors, one aged 18 to 29 and one aged 80 or older. Results and caveats for the whole study, not just this receptor: Observed TCR beta diversity correlated strongly with the percentage of naive T cells measured by flow cytometry. Observed TCR beta diversity per million T cells fell roughly linearly with age, and a significant reduction was already apparent by age roughly 40. Total diversity estimates from one million sequenced T cells were considered lower bounds and underestimates. Donor CMV infection status was unknown, potentially confounding age-related changes in expanded clonotypes. Since profiling was done on bulk unsorted PBMCs, naive and antigen-experienced compartments could not be conclusively compared. The long-lived group showed more naive CD4+ T cells, fewer expanded clones and increased TCR diversity than the aged group, suggesting age selection.

Preparation of the library involved 5' RACE. Data came from an Illumina HiSeq 2500. A second PCR of 7 to 11 cycles was performed with a sample-barcoded 5' primer and a J-beta primer mix. Each TCR beta cDNA molecule received a unique molecular identifier from a template-switch 5' adaptor carrying 12 random nucleotides. Each sample yielded at least 3 million CDR3-containing paired-end reads. First-strand cDNA was synthesized from all RNA with the Mint cDNA synthesis kit, primed by a TRBC-specific oligonucleotide. Following uracil-DNA glycosylase treatment, a first 18-cycle PCR with universal primers M1SS and BC2_uni_R was performed on all cDNA. Concerning the study's data processing: For normalization, 1 million high-quality reads were randomly selected from each sample, with every read carrying a distinct molecular identifier. Reads with shared molecular identifiers were discarded instead of being binned into consensus sequences. MiTCR, with a Q25 quality threshold and the strictest error-elimination algorithm, was used for CDR3 identification, clonotype clustering and error correction. A nonparametric unseen species model with Euler transformation was used to estimate a lower bound on total TCR beta diversity. TCRdb cleaned the public reads at Q25 with fastp, built clones with MiXCR and kept in-frame beta chains. CDR3 protein duplicates are merged, each entry listing the most common genes and DNA. These V and J calls originate from TCRdb's pipeline instead of the authors' own analysis. The sample yields hundreds of thousands of distinct CDR3 sequences; 55% to 70% were counted once. 20% to 25% of the sample rests with the top ten.

This clonotype was recorded a few times. This receptor's antigen is unknown. Base qualities are not provided; no much larger clone lies one nucleotide away. The donors were roughly 40 Caucasian individuals from Russia, aged roughly 6 to 90 years, who were systemically healthy. Each donor gave about 9.8 milliliters of peripheral blood, drawn into EDTA-treated Vacutainer tubes. Ficoll-Paque density-gradient centrifugation was used to isolate PBMCs, with at least 7 million per sample. Total RNA was extracted from PBMCs with Trizol reagent, with at least 6 micrograms obtained per sample. The percentages of naive CD45RAhigh/CD27high T cells were determined by flow cytometry on a PBMC aliquot from every donor. This TCR came from a man aged 25-40 years in good health. Material for sequencing was blood.

The nucleotide sequence is TGTGCCAGCAGACATGTCGCTAATGAAAAACTGTTTTTT. Its translation is CASRHVANEKLFF. Here the chain combines TRBV12-3 or TRBV12-4 and TRBJ1-4, with no reliable assignment of the D segment. V is cut by 6 bases and J by 3 bases, and the space between the germline ends is 8 bases. The CDR3 contains 13 residues, cysteine and phenylalanine counted. The read is trimmed to its CDR3 DNA, 39 bases read in frame from base 1.